This entry describes one TCR beta chain. Its antigen is undetermined. The record originates from a study of T cell responses to AZD1222 COVID-19 vaccine. Across the whole study: Pooling of second doses given at about 4 or about 12 weeks was done. Study conclusions and caveats: An increase in Spike-specific TCR breadth and depth was observed after two AZD1222 doses. White British people made up most donors, females outnumbered males, and clonal diversity was possibly underestimated. Seropositive at baseline were only a handful of AZD1222 recipients.

V trimming: 2 bases; J trimming: 4 bases; junction bases outside the gene matches: 0. The CDR3 totals 15 residues. Germline V gene sequence: CDR1 MNHEY, CDR2 SMNVEV (reference sequence). The data were produced by immunoSEQ multiplex PCR, yet TCRdb's version contains in-frame clones alone and is incomplete. The data contain 130,000 to 150,000 clones, about 90% of them singletons. The sequencing used peripheral blood, collected on day 0 of AZD1222 vaccination. The clonotype comes from an adult in good health. V and J are TRBV27 and TRBJ2-2, with 11 bases matching TRBD2. The CDR3 bases are TGTGCCAGCAGTTTAGGGACTAGCGGCACCGGGGAGCTGTTTTTT. It codes for CASSLGTSGTGELFF.